This is a list of T cell receptor beta chains from one sample in a study of cytomegalovirus exposure and HLA in healthy donors. Only in-frame clones appear in the TCRdb table, and some are missing; sequencing was by immunoSEQ multiplex PCR. The sample includes 250,000 to 350,000 clones, about nine tenths of them seen just once. The sample comprised PBMCs. The receptors here all came from a man aged 35-49 years in good health and CMV-seropositive. Both conserved end residues are part of each CDR3. The D gene is left open where the match is weak. Size tells how often a clone was seen (once, few, many) or the class of an expanded clone, and some rows leave it out.

D: NA; size: once; J: TRBJ2-7; V: TRBV19; DNA: TGTGCCAGTAGTATTGGGCCTCCCTACGAGCAGTACTTC; CDR3: CASSIGPPYEQYF
D: NA; size: NA; J: TRBJ2-3; V: TRBV28; DNA: TGTGCCAGCAACATAGCAGCCCTCACAGATACGCAGTATTTT; CDR3: CASNIAALTDTQYF
D: NA; size: few; J: TRBJ1-5; V: TRBV27; DNA: TGTGCCAGCAGGGCAGGGTTAGGGCATCAGCCCCAGCATTTT; CDR3: CASRAGLGHQPQHF
D: TRBD2; size: NA; J: TRBJ2-1; V: TRBV4-1; DNA: TGCGCCAGCAGCCACGGGACTAGCGGGATTTCCTACAATGAGCAGTTCTTC; CDR3: CASSHGTSGISYNEQFF
D: TRBD1; size: NA; J: TRBJ1-1; V: TRBV28; DNA: TGTGCCAGCAGTGGGGACAGGAGATTTGAAGCTTTCTTT; CDR3: CASSGDRRFEAFF
D: TRBD1; size: once; J: TRBJ1-4; V: TRBV27; DNA: TGTGCCAGCAGGTTCCGAAGCCCAGGGGGTATTGAAAAACTGTTTTTT; CDR3: CASRFRSPGGIEKLFF
D: NA; size: NA; J: TRBJ1-1; V: TRBV7-9; DNA: TGTGCCAGCAGCGCGCAGAGAGGCATGAACACTGAAGCTTTCTTT; CDR3: CASSAQRGMNTEAFF
D: TRBD2; size: NA; J: TRBJ2-1; V: TRBV18; DNA: TGTGCCAGCTCACCACCCAGCGGGAGTGGAAATGAGCAGTTCTTC; CDR3: CASSPPSGSGNEQFF
D: TRBD2; size: NA; J: TRBJ2-7; V: TRBV6-5; DNA: TGTGCCAGCAGTCCTGGGACTAGCGGGAGCTACGAGCAGTACTTC; CDR3: CASSPGTSGSYEQYF
D: TRBD1; size: NA; J: TRBJ2-5; V: TRBV6-1; DNA: TGTGCCAGCAGGCCGGGACAGGGACGGGAGCAGTACTTC; CDR3: CASRPGQGREQYF
D: TRBD1; size: NA; J: TRBJ1-3; V: TRBV28; DNA: TGTGCCAGCAGCCTCCCCGGGACAGCGGCCAACACCATATATTTT; CDR3: CASSLPGTAANTIYF
D: TRBD2; size: NA; J: TRBJ2-7; V: TRBV29-1; DNA: TGCAGCGTTGGGACTAGCGGGAGGGCCTACGAGCAGTACTTC; CDR3: CSVGTSGRAYEQYF
D: NA; size: NA; J: TRBJ2-2; V: TRBV21-1; DNA: TGTGCCAGCAGCAAGGTGAGCGGGAGGGTTGTCGGGGAGCTGTTTTTT; CDR3: CASSKVSGRVVGELFF
D: TRBD1; size: NA; J: TRBJ1-4; V: TRBV27; DNA: TGTGCCAGCACCACCATGACAGGGCGTAATGAAAAACTGTTTTTT; CDR3: CASTTMTGRNEKLFF
D: NA; size: few; J: TRBJ2-7; V: TRBV4-1; DNA: TGCGCCAGCAGCCAAGATCGTCAGGAACCCTACGAGCAGTACTTC; CDR3: CASSQDRQEPYEQYF
D: TRBD2; size: NA; J: TRBJ2-7; V: TRBV2; DNA: TGTGCCAGCAAACTAGCGGGAGGGTCCTACGAGCAGTACTTC; CDR3: CASKLAGGSYEQYF